The sample holds many counts of the clone carrying this T cell receptor (beta chain). Its antigen is unknown. The template was RNA from unsorted bulk tissue. More than 3 cm separated this lung sample from the edge of the tumor. A modified ARM-PCR protocol with three rounds of nested PCR amplified TCRbeta. TCRdb passed the multiplex PCR reads through MiXCR, listing each CDR3 protein once. Of 55,000 to 65,000 distinct CDR3 sequences listed, about 55% are singletons. The sample is drawn from a study of tumor and adjacent non-tumor tissue in lung cancer. Study in general: Samples averaged about 3.8 million productive TCRbeta reads each. Study-wide findings and caveats: Tumor tissue had significantly higher TCR diversity than normal lung.

The V and J ends lost 1 base and 7 bases respectively, with 11 bases between them. The CDR3 runs to 14 residues. Germline CDR1 and CDR2: LNHDA and SQIVND (reference sequence). Sequenced material: distant non-tumor lung tissue. The chain couples TRBV19 to TRBJ2-1, with a tentative D call TRBD1 (5 bases). This sequence originates from a man in his 70s with non-small cell lung cancer. CDR3 coding DNA: TGTGCCAGTAGTATAGTAGAAGGGGTTAATGAGCAGTTCTTC. Its protein product is CASSIVEGVNEQFF.